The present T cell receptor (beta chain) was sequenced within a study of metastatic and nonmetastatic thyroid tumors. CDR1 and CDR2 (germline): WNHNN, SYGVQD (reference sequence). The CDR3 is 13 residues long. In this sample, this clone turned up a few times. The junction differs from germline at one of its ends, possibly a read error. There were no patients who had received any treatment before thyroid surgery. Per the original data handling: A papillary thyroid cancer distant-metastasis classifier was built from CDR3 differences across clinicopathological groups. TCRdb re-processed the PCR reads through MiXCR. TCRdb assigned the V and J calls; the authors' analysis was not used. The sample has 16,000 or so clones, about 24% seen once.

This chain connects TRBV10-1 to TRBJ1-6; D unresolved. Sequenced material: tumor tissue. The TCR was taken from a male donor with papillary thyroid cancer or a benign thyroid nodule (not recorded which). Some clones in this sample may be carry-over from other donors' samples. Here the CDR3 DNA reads TGCGTCAGCAGTGCTGGGTATAATCCACCCCTCCACTTT. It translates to CVSSAGYNPPLHF.